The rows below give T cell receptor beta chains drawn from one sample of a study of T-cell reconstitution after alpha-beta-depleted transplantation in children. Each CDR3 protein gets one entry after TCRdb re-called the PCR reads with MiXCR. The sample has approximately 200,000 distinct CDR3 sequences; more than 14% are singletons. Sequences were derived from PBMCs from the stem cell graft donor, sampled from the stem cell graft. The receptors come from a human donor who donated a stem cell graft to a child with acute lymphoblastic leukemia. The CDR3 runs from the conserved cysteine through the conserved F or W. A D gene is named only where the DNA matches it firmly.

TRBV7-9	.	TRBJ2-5	CASSPKIETQYF
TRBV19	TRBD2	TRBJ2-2	CASSTSLVAGVTGELFF
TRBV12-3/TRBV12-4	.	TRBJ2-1	CASSLRTGNEQFF
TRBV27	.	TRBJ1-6	CASSLYRETPLHF
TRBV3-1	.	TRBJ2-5	CASSLTGNQETQYF
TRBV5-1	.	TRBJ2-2	CASVPQAATGELFF
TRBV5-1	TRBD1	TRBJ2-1	CASGEQGANFNEQFF
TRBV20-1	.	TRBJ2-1	CSASLGQYYNEQFF
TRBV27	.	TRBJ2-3	CASSVGTASTDTQYF
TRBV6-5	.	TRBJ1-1	CASSYALGTEAFF
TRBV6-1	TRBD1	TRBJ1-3	CASTKGADGNTIYF
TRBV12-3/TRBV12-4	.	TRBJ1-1	CASSFFVGQESTEAFF